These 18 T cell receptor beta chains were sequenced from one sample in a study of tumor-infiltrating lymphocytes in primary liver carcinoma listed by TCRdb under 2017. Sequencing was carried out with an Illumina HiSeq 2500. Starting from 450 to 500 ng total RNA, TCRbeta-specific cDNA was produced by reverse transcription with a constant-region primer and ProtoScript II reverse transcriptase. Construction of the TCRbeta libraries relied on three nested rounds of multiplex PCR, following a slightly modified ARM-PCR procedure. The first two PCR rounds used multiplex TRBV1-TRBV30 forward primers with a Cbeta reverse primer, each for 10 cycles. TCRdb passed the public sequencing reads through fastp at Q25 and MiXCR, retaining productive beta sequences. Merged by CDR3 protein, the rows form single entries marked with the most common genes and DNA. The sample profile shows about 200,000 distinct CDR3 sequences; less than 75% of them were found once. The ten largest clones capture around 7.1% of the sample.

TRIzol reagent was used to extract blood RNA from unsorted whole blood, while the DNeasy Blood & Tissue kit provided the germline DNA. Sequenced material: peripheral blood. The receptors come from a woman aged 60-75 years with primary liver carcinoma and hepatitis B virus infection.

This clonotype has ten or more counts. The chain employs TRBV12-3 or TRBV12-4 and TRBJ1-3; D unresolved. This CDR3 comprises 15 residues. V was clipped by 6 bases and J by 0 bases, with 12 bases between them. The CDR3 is CASRSDTYSGNTIYF. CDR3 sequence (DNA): TGTGCCAGCAGAAGTGACACCTACTCTGGAAACACCATATATTTT.

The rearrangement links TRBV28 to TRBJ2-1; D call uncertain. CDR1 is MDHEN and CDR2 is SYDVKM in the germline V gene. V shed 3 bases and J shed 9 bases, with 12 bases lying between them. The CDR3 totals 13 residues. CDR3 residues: CASSFVGLGEQFF. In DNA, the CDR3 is TGTGCCAGCAGTTTCGTGGGCCTGGGTGAGCAGTTCTTC.

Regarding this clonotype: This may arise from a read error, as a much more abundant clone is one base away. The CDR3 loop reads CASTYNRVQPQHF. The CDR3, as DNA: TGTGCCAGCACTTACAACAGGGTCCAGCCCCAGCATTTT. The V and J genes are TRBV6-2 or TRBV6-3 and TRBJ1-5; D might be TRBD1 (6 bases). Germline assignment: CDR1 MNHEY and CDR2 SVGEGT. There are 13 residues in the CDR3.

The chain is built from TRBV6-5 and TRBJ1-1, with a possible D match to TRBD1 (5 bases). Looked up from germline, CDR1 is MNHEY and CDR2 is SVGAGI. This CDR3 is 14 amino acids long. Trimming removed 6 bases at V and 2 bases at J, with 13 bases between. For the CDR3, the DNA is TGTGCCAGCAGGCCCCCCCAGGGAAACACTGAAGCTTTCTTT. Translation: CASRPPQGNTEAFF.

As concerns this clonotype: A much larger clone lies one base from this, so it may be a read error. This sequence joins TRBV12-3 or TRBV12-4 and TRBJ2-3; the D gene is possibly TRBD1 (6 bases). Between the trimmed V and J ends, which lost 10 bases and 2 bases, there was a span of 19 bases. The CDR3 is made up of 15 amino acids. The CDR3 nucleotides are TGTGCCATCCAGAATGGGACATATCACACAGATACGCAGTATTTT. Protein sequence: CAIQNGTYHTDTQYF.

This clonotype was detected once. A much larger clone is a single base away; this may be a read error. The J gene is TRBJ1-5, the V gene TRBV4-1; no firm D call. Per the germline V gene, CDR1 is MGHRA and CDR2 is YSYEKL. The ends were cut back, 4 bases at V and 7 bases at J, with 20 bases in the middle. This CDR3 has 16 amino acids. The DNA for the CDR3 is TGCGCCAGCAGCCCGTGGGGATGGGCAGAGTCCCAGCCCCAGCATTTT. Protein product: CASSPWGWAESQPQHF.

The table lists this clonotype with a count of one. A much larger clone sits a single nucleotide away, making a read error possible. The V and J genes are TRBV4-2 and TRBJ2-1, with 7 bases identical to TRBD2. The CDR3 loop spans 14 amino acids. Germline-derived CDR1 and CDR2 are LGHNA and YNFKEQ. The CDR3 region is CASSQTGLNNEQLF. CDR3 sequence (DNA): TGTGCCAGCAGCCAAACGGGACTAAACAATGAGCAGCTCTTC.

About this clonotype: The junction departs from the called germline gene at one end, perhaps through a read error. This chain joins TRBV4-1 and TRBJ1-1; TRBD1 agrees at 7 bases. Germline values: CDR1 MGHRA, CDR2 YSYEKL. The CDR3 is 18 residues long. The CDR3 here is CTSSSKHFTGTVDTEAFF. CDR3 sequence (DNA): TGCACCAGCAGCTCGAAACACTTCACCGGGACAGTGGACACTGAAGCTTTCTTT.

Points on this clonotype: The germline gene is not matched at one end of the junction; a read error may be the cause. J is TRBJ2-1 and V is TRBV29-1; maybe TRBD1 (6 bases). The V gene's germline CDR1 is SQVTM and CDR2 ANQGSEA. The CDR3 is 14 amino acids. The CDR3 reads CSVGAAFSYHEQLF. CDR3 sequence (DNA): TGCAGCGTGGGGGCAGCCTTTTCATACCATGAGCAGTTATTC.

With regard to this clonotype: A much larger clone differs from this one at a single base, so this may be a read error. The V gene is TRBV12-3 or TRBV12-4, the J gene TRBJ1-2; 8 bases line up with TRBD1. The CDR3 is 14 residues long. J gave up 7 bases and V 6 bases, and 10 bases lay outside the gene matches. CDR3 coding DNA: TGTGCCAGCAGCCTCCCCGACAGGGGTAGTGGCTACACCTTC. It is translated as CASSLPDRGSGYTF.

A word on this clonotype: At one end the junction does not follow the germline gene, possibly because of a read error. CDR3 bases: TGTGCCAGCAGTTCCTCAAGTGGCAGGGGGCTGGAGACCCAGCACTTC. Protein: CASSSSSGRGLETQHF. The chain is built from TRBV12-3 or TRBV12-4 and TRBJ2-5, with 8 bases fitting TRBD1. The CDR3 length is 16 residues.

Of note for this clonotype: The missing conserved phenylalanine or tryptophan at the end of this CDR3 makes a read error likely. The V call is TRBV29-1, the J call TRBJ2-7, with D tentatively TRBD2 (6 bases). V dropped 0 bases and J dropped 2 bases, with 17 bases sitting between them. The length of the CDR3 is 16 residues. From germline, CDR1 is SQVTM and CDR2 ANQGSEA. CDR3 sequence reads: CSVEDFLARVTYEQYS. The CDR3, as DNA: TGCAGCGTTGAAGATTTTCTAGCGAGAGTGACCTACGAGCAGTACTCC.

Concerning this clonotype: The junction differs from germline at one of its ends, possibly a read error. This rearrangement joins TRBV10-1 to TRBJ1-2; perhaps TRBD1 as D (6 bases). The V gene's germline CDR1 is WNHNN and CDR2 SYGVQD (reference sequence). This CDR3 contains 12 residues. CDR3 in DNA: TGCACCAGCATGCCACAGGGTAGGGGCTACACCTTC. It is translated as CTSMPQGRGYTF.

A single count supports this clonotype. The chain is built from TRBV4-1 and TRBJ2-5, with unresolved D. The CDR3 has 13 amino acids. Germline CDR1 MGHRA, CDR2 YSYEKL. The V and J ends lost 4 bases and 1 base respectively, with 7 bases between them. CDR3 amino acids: CASSLTLQETQYF. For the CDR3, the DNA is TGCGCCAGCAGCCTGACGCTCCAAGAGACCCAGTACTTC.

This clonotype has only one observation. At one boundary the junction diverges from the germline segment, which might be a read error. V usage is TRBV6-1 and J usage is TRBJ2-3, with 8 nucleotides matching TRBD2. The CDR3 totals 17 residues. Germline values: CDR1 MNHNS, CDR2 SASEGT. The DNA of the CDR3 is TGTGCCGGCAGCGGGGGCCACGGGAGCCGGAGCACAGATACGCAGTATTTT. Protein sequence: CAGSGGHGSRSTDTQYF.

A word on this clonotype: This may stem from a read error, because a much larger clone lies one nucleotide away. In DNA, the CDR3 is TGTGCCAGCAGCATTGGAGTTGAGCAGTACTTC. It codes for CASSIGVEQYF. V and J are TRBV7-9 and TRBJ2-7; the D is unclear. This CDR3 is built from 11 residues. Germline V gives CDR1 SEHNR, CDR2 FQNEAQ (reference sequence). V was clipped by 5 bases and J by 7 bases, with 9 bases between them.

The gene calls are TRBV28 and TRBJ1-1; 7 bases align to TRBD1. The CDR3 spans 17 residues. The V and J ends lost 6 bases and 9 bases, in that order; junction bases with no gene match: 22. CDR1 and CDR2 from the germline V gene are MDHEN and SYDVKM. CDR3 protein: CASSPWGGRGQDTKAFF. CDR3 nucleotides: TGTGCCAGCAGCCCGTGGGGCGGTAGGGGGCAAGATACTAAAGCTTTCTTT. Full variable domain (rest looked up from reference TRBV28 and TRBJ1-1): DVKVTQSSRYLVKRTGEKVFLECVQDMDHENMFWYRQDPGLGLRLIYFSYDVKMKEKGDIPEGYSVSREKKERFSLILESASTNQTSMYLCASSPWGGRGQDTKAFFGQGTRLTVV.

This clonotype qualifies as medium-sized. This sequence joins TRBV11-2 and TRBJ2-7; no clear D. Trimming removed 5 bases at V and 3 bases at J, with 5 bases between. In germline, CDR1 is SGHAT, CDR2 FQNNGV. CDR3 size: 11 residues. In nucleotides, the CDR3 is TGTGCCAGCAGCCTCCACTACGAGCAGTACTTC. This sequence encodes CASSLHYEQYF.